This TCR beta chain was identified in a study of OX40 agonist ivuxolimab in advanced cancers. About the study: Partial responses, seen in three patients, involved one hepatocellular carcinoma and two cutaneous melanomas.

Study-level findings and limits: Some of the nonresponding patients also showed low levels of normalized T-cell clonal expansion.

Per the germline V gene, CDR1 is SGHTA and CDR2 is FQGNSA. This CDR3 contains 18 residues. V lost 3 bases to trimming and J lost 1 base, with 16 bases between them. At baseline, cycle 4 day 1, and cycle 7 day 1, blood was sampled. With respect to this clone: Its specificity is unknown.

Only in-frame clones appear in the TCRdb table, and some are missing; sequencing was by immunoSEQ multiplex PCR. The sample holds tens of thousands of clones, more than 85% seen once. The sequence was collected from an adult with an advanced solid tumor such as melanoma, head and neck, liver or kidney cancer. V gene TRBV7-2 combines with J gene TRBJ2-6; D perhaps matches TRBD2 (6 bases). Specimen: CD4+ or CD8+ T cells sorted from blood, collected in a trial of the OX40 agonist ivuxolimab. This CDR3 reads CASSFVGGIISGANVLTF. The CDR3 region has the DNA TGTGCCAGCAGCTTTGTGGGGGGTATTATTTCTGGGGCCAACGTCCTGACTTTC.